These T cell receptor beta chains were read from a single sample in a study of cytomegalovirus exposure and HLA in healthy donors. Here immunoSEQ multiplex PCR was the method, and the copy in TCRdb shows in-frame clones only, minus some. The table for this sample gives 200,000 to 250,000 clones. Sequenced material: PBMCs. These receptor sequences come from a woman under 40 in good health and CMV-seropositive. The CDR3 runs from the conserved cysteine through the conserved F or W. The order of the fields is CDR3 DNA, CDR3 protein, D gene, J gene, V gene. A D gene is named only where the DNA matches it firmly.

TGCGCCAGCAGCCCAGCGGGGGGGCCGGAGAATGAGCAGTTCTTC	CASSPAGGPENEQFF	TRBD2	TRBJ2-1	TRBV5-1
TGTGCCAGCTCACCACCGCGCAGGGGTCTCTATGGCTACACCTTC	CASSPPRRGLYGYTF	NA	TRBJ1-2	TRBV18
TGTGCCAGCTCACCACAGGGGGCGAGTGAAAAACTGTTTTTT	CASSPQGASEKLFF	TRBD1	TRBJ1-4	TRBV18
TGTGCCAGCAGCTCTGCGTACGGTGAGCAGTTCTTC	CASSSAYGEQFF	NA	TRBJ2-1	TRBV5-4
TGCAGCGTCGATCTAGCGGGTAGGACAGATACGCAGTATTTT	CSVDLAGRTDTQYF	TRBD2	TRBJ2-3	TRBV29-1
TGTGCCAGCAGTGACGGCAGGGGGTACACTGAAGCTTTCTTT	CASSDGRGYTEAFF	TRBD1	TRBJ1-1	TRBV6-1
TGCGCCAGCAGCACCTCCGGGACAGGGGGTGACGAGCAGTACTTC	CASSTSGTGGDEQYF	TRBD1	TRBJ2-7	TRBV5-1
TGTGCCAGCAGTTCCGTGGGGACAGTGGCCCAGGAGAACACTGAAGCTTTCTTT	CASSSVGTVAQENTEAFF	TRBD1	TRBJ1-1	TRBV28
TGTGCCAGCAGCGAGGCCCAGCGGAGTGAGCAGTTCTTC	CASSEAQRSEQFF	NA	TRBJ2-1	TRBV5-6
TGTGCCAGCAACCGCCGGGGTCGGAACAATGAGCAGTTCTTC	CASNRRGRNNEQFF	NA	TRBJ2-1	TRBV5-6
TGTGCCAGCAGCGCCGGGGGGGGCTTGGGGACAGATACGCAGTATTTT	CASSAGGGLGTDTQYF	TRBD2	TRBJ2-3	TRBV9
TGTGCCAGCAGCGTCCGGGACAGGGCGAACGAGCAGTACTTC	CASSVRDRANEQYF	TRBD1	TRBJ2-7	TRBV11-2
TGTGCCGCCAGCAGGGACAGCGGGGGTTTCAATGAGCAGTTCTTC	CAASRDSGGFNEQFF	NA	TRBJ2-1	TRBV27
TGTGCCAGCAGCCCACCAACGACTAGCGGATACAATGAGCAGTTCTTC	CASSPPTTSGYNEQFF	TRBD2	TRBJ2-1	TRBV6-6
TGTGCCAGCAGCTTAGACGGTCTGATCGATACGCAGTATTTT	CASSLDGLIDTQYF	NA	TRBJ2-3	TRBV7-9
TGTGCCAGCAGCCCGACGCCTCCGGGGGGTGGCTACACCTTC	CASSPTPPGGGYTF	NA	TRBJ1-2	TRBV11-2
TGCGCCAGCAGTGAGTCGAGAGGTAGCGGGAGGGGAGATACGCAGTATTTT	CASSESRGSGRGDTQYF	TRBD2	TRBJ2-3	TRBV10-1
TGTGCCAGCAGCTTAGTGGGACAGGTGAACACTGAAGCTTTCTTT	CASSLVGQVNTEAFF	TRBD1	TRBJ1-1	TRBV7-8
TGTGCCAGCGGGACAGGTCGAGCCGGGGCCTATGGCTACACCTTC	CASGTGRAGAYGYTF	TRBD1	TRBJ1-2	TRBV6-1
TGCGCCAGCAGTCCCGATCTAGCAAGGTCCTACGAGCAGTACTTC	CASSPDLARSYEQYF	NA	TRBJ2-7	TRBV10-1
TGCGCCAGCAGAGAGACGGGACAAAGGAACACTGAAGCTTTCTTT	CASRETGQRNTEAFF	NA	TRBJ1-1	TRBV5-1
TGTGCCAGTACCCCCATACAATTGGACAATGAGCAGTTCTTC	CASTPIQLDNEQFF	NA	TRBJ2-1	TRBV19
TGTGCCAGCAGCCCCGCTGGAGGAGGGACCAAAAACATTCAGTACTTC	CASSPAGGGTKNIQYF	NA	TRBJ2-4	TRBV7-9
TGTGCCAGTAGTCAGGACAGGATGACCTACGAGCAGTACTTC	CASSQDRMTYEQYF	TRBD1	TRBJ2-7	TRBV19
TGTGCCAGCAGCCTCCGGGACTACAATGAGCAGTTCTTC	CASSLRDYNEQFF	NA	TRBJ2-1	TRBV5-5
TGTGCCAGTAGTCCCGAGGATGGGACACCTAATGAAAAACTGTTTTTT	CASSPEDGTPNEKLFF	NA	TRBJ1-4	TRBV19
TGTGCCAGCAGTCTCCGGACTAGCGGGACCCAGTACTTC	CASSLRTSGTQYF	TRBD2	TRBJ2-5	TRBV27
TGCGCCAGCAGCGGAGGATCGACCCCAGATACGCAGTATTTT	CASSGGSTPDTQYF	NA	TRBJ2-3	TRBV5-1
TGTGCCATCAGTAAAACCGGGACTAGCGATTACGAGCAGTACTTC	CAISKTGTSDYEQYF	TRBD2	TRBJ2-7	TRBV10-3
TGCGCCAGCAGCCAGCAGGGGGCGCTTGGGGCCAACGTCCTGGCTTTC	CASSQQGALGANVLAF	TRBD1	TRBJ2-6	TRBV4-3
TGTGCCAGCAGTGAATTCGGACAGGGGGCGAGAGGCTACACCTTC	CASSEFGQGARGYTF	TRBD1	TRBJ1-2	TRBV2
TGTGCCAGCTCGGGTCCCGGGGGAAGAGGAGAGACCCAGTACTTC	CASSGPGGRGETQYF	NA	TRBJ2-5	TRBV2
TGTGCCAGCGGCCGGTGGGACAGGGATAATTCACCCCTCCACTTT	CASGRWDRDNSPLHF	TRBD1	TRBJ1-6	TRBV19
TGCGCCAGCAGCTTTGGGGCGCCGGACAATGAGCAGTTCTTC	CASSFGAPDNEQFF	NA	TRBJ2-1	TRBV5-1
TGTGCCACCAGCAGAGATCAACGAGCGGCCACCTTC	CATSRDQRAATF	NA	TRBJ1-2	TRBV15
TGTGCCAGCAGCTTAGAGGGGGTCGGAAACACCATATATTTT	CASSLEGVGNTIYF	NA	TRBJ1-3	TRBV7-6
TGTGCCAGCAGTTCTCGACTAGCGGGAGGGGTGTATTTGAGCACAGATACGCAGTATTTT	CASSSRLAGGVYLSTDTQYF	TRBD2	TRBJ2-3	TRBV27
TGTGCCAGCAGCCCCGGGACAGCGAATTATAATTCACCCCTCCACTTT	CASSPGTANYNSPLHF	TRBD1	TRBJ1-6	TRBV7-9
TGTGCCAGCAGTGACTCAACTAGCGGGTATTACAATGAGCAGTTCTTC	CASSDSTSGYYNEQFF	TRBD2	TRBJ2-1	TRBV6-4
TGTGCCAGCAGTTACCGCAGGGGGCGGAATGAGCAGTTCTTC	CASSYRRGRNEQFF	TRBD1	TRBJ2-1	TRBV6-5
TGTGCCATCAGTGAGTCTTTTACAGGGAACACTGAAGCTTTCTTT	CAISESFTGNTEAFF	NA	TRBJ1-1	TRBV10-3
TGTGCCAGCAGTTTTTCCAGGAACACCGGGGAGCTGTTTTTT	CASSFSRNTGELFF	NA	TRBJ2-2	TRBV28
TGCAGTGCGGCGGACTATGGCTACACCTTC	CSAADYGYTF	NA	TRBJ1-2	TRBV20-1
TGTGCCAGCAAGGGGCAGGGAGGTTCACCCCTCCACTTT	CASKGQGGSPLHF	NA	TRBJ1-6	TRBV2
TGTGCCACCTCCGGGGACAGGGGCCCCTACGAGCAGTACTTC	CATSGDRGPYEQYF	TRBD1	TRBJ2-7	TRBV19
TGTGCCAGCAGTGAAGCGGAAGGGACACCGGAAGCTTTCTTT	CASSEAEGTPEAFF	NA	TRBJ1-1	TRBV2
TGTGCCAGCAGTGGAGGTCGGAATGAGCAGTTCTTC	CASSGGRNEQFF	NA	TRBJ2-1	TRBV2
TGTGCCAGTACCGAATCTCAGGGGTACTATGGCTACACCTTC	CASTESQGYYGYTF	NA	TRBJ1-2	TRBV19
TGTGCCATCAGTCGGACAGGGGGGTTGGGAAATCAGCCCCAGCATTTT	CAISRTGGLGNQPQHF	TRBD1	TRBJ1-5	TRBV10-3
TGTGCCAGCAGTGCCGGGAGCTCCTACAATGAGCAGTTCTTC	CASSAGSSYNEQFF	NA	TRBJ2-1	TRBV6-4
TGTGCCAGCAGTTTAGACAGGGCTGGAAACACCATATATTTT	CASSLDRAGNTIYF	TRBD1	TRBJ1-3	TRBV28
TGTGCCAGCAGCTCCCTCGAAGCGGATACGCAGTATTTT	CASSSLEADTQYF	NA	TRBJ2-3	TRBV7-8
TGTGCCAGCGCGGGACAGGGGCAATATGGCTACACCTTC	CASAGQGQYGYTF	TRBD1	TRBJ1-2	TRBV18
TGTGCCAGCAGCTTAAATGGCGGTTACAATGAGCAGTTCTTC	CASSLNGGYNEQFF	NA	TRBJ2-1	TRBV11-3
TGCGCCAGCAGCCAAGATACTAGCGGGAGCTCCTACAATGAGCAGTTCTTC	CASSQDTSGSSYNEQFF	TRBD2	TRBJ2-1	TRBV4-3
TGTGCCAGCAGCTTCCGTTTTCGTCGCGGAGGGGGCCGCTCCTACGAGCAGTACTTC	CASSFRFRRGGGRSYEQYF	NA	TRBJ2-7	TRBV5-6